A selection of T cell receptor beta chains follows, all from one sample in a study of CD8 T cells in ankylosing spondylitis. TCRdb passed the 5' RACE reads through MiXCR, listing each CDR3 protein once. The sample carries about 250,000 distinct CDR3 sequences, more than 15% recorded once. Source material: blood, either unsorted or a sorted T cell fraction (not recorded which). The receptors come from a male donor with ankylosing spondylitis or in good health (not recorded which). CDR3s include the opening cysteine and the closing phenylalanine or tryptophan. D genes are given only for firm matches. Not all rows give a size; the values are once, few, many and, for expanded clones, a class.

V: TRBV12-3/TRBV12-4
D: TRBD2
J: TRBJ2-3
size: many
DNA: TGTGCCAGCAGTTTTCCGGGACTAGGGACAGATACGCAGTATTTT
CDR3: CASSFPGLGTDTQYF

V: TRBV4-3
D: -
J: TRBJ2-2
size: -
DNA: TGCGCCAGCAGCCAAGATATTCAGTTCGGGGAGCTGTTTTTT
CDR3: CASSQDIQFGELFF

V: TRBV4-2
D: -
J: TRBJ2-7
size: -
DNA: TGTGCCAGCAGCCAAGATCTGGGGGGCTACGAGCAGTACTTC
CDR3: CASSQDLGGYEQYF

V: TRBV4-3
D: TRBD1
J: TRBJ2-7
size: -
DNA: TGCGCCAGCAGCCAAGAGACAGGGGCAGGGCACGAGCAGTACTTC
CDR3: CASSQETGAGHEQYF

V: TRBV15
D: -
J: TRBJ1-1
size: many
DNA: TGTGCCACCAGCAGAGATCTAGGGGTGAGCACTGAAGCTTTCTTT
CDR3: CATSRDLGVSTEAFF

V: TRBV28
D: TRBD1
J: TRBJ2-7
size: many
DNA: TGTGCCAGCAGTACAATAGGGGGCGCGTACGAGCAGTACTTC
CDR3: CASSTIGGAYEQYF

V: TRBV12-3/TRBV12-4
D: -
J: TRBJ2-1
size: -
DNA: TGTGCCAGCAGTTTCGGGGGAAACTCCTACAATGAGCAGTTCTTC
CDR3: CASSFGGNSYNEQFF

V: TRBV27
D: -
J: TRBJ1-5
size: few
DNA: TGTGCCAGCAGCCCGGGCAGTAGTGCTCAGCCCCAGCATTTT
CDR3: CASSPGSSAQPQHF

V: TRBV7-9
D: -
J: TRBJ1-1
size: -
DNA: TGTGCCAGCAGCTTATCGGGGGCAACTGAAGCTTTCTTT
CDR3: CASSLSGATEAFF

V: TRBV5-6
D: -
J: TRBJ2-5
size: many
DNA: TGTGCCAGCAGCTTGTCTATACAGCGGGACAGCTTCTACTTC
CDR3: CASSLSIQRDSFYF

V: TRBV7-9
D: -
J: TRBJ2-1
size: few
DNA: TGTGCCAGCAGCTTAGCGCTGGGGAAAGGGGTTGAGCAGTTCTTC
CDR3: CASSLALGKGVEQFF

V: TRBV29-1
D: TRBD1
J: TRBJ2-7
size: many
DNA: TGCAGCGTTGAAGCAGGGGACAGGGGTTTGTACGAGCAGTACTTC
CDR3: CSVEAGDRGLYEQYF

V: TRBV27
D: -
J: TRBJ2-3
size: -
DNA: TGTGCCAGCAGTTTGTTAGCCGAAAACACAGATACGCAGTATTTT
CDR3: CASSLLAENTDTQYF

V: TRBV20-1
D: TRBD1
J: TRBJ2-7
size: -
DNA: TGCAGTGCTAGTCTCGGACAGGGCGTCTACGAGCAGTACTTC
CDR3: CSASLGQGVYEQYF

V: TRBV6-6
D: TRBD1
J: TRBJ2-7
size: few
DNA: TGTGCCAGCAGAGATGGACAGGGCTACGAGCAGTACTTC
CDR3: CASRDGQGYEQYF